These 5 T cell receptor beta chains came from one sample sequenced in a study of blood T cell repertoires in COVID-19. The assay was immunoSEQ multiplex PCR, and TCRdb's table has in-frame clones only and misses some. The table shows 210,000 or so clones, with more than 75% occurring only once. The sample consisted of PBMCs or T cells enriched from blood (not recorded which). These receptors all stem from a man aged 25-45 years with acute COVID-19.

This chain joins TRBV3-1 (or the pseudogene TRBV3-2) and TRBJ2-7; D gene unclear. The CDR3 has 14 amino acids. V lost 0 bases to trimming and J lost 3 bases, with 9 bases between them. Germline V gene sequence: CDR1 LGHDT, CDR2 YNNKEL (reference sequence). CDR3 bases: TGTGCCAGCAGCCAAGATCTTCCTAACTACGAGCAGTACTTC. Translation: CASSQDLPNYEQYF.

Notes on this clone: Other DNA sequences of this sample code for an identical CDR3. The chain combines TRBV9 with TRBJ2-7, with 10 bases fitting TRBD1. CDR1 and CDR2 (germline): SGDLS, YYNGEE. V lost 0 bases and J lost 2; bases outside the gene matches: 5. This CDR3 has 16 amino acids. CDR3 in amino acids: CASSVGGTGVTYEQYF. The CDR3 DNA reads TGTGCCAGCAGCGTAGGAGGGACAGGGGTCACCTACGAGCAGTACTTC.

The CDR3 loop is CASLPTGTEETQYF. The CDR3 DNA is TGTGCCAGCCTGCCGACCGGGACTGAAGAGACCCAGTACTTC. This sequence joins TRBV7-2 and TRBJ2-5; D may be TRBD2 (6 bases). This CDR3 spans 14 amino acids. The V gene lost 8 bases and the J gene lost 3 bases, with 16 bases spanning the gap. Germline values: CDR1 SGHTA, CDR2 FQGNSA.

The chain links TRBV7-9 to TRBJ1-2, with 9 nucleotides matching TRBD1. CDR3 size: 15 residues. The junction had 10 bases not matched to a gene; V was cut back by 5 bases and J by 6 bases. The V gene's germline CDR1 is SEHNR and CDR2 FQNEAQ (reference sequence). The CDR3 nucleotides read TGTGCCAGCAGCATTACCATCGGGACAGGGCATGGCTACACCTTC. Its translation is CASSITIGTGHGYTF. Together with reference TRBV7-9 and TRBJ1-2, the CDR3 gives the full variable domain: DTGVSQNPRHKITKRGQNVTFRCDPISEHNRLYWYRQTLGQGPEFLTYFQNEAQLEKSRLLSDRFSAERPKGSFSTLEIQRTEQGDSAMYLCASSITIGTGHGYTFGSGTRLTVV.

CDR3 loop: CASSPGGREKLFF. In DNA form, the CDR3 reads TGTGCCAGCTCTCCCGGGGGGAGGGAAAAACTGTTTTTT. V usage is TRBV12-3 or TRBV12-4 and J usage is TRBJ1-4; D is possibly TRBD1 (5 bases). Trimming took off 8 bases at V and 8 bases at J, with 15 bases between the two ends. The CDR3 spans 13 residues.